Following are 19 T cell receptor beta chains from one sample sequenced in a study of cytomegalovirus exposure and HLA in healthy donors. PCR used 60 Vbeta primers and 13 Jbeta primers. Here immunoSEQ multiplex PCR was the method, and the copy in TCRdb shows in-frame clones only, minus some. The repertoire holds 150,000 or so clones, with about 75% as singletons. Sequenced material: PBMCs. The source is a man aged 18 to 30 in good health and CMV-seropositive.

CDR3 in amino acids: CASSHPRENTEAFF. CDR3 nucleotides: TGTGCCAGCAGCCATCCCAGGGAGAACACTGAAGCTTTCTTT. The rearrangement uses TRBV4-2 and TRBJ1-1; D is possibly TRBD1 (5 bases). The CDR3 has 14 residues. The germline gives CDR1 LGHNA, CDR2 YNFKEQ. The V gene lost 3 bases and the J gene lost 1 base, with 9 bases spanning the gap.

The V and J genes are TRBV18 and TRBJ2-1; the D is unclear. Trimming stripped 2 bases from V and 12 bases from J, with 8 bases between. CDR1 KGHSH and CDR2 LQKENI come from the germline V gene. The CDR3 loop spans 11 amino acids. This CDR3 is CASSPAVLQFF. The CDR3 DNA reads as TGTGCCAGCTCACCAGCGGTCCTGCAGTTCTTC.

The CDR3 spells CSVDVGQAGTEAFF. The CDR3 DNA follows: TGCAGCGTTGACGTTGGACAGGCGGGGACTGAAGCTTTCTTT. The chain employs TRBV29-1 and TRBJ1-1; 7 positions match TRBD1. The ends lost 3 bases at V and 5 bases at J; junction bases unmatched: 9. Looked up from germline, CDR1 is SQVTM and CDR2 is ANQGSEA. The CDR3 sequence is 14 residues long.

V gene TRBV11-2 combines with J gene TRBJ2-7; 8 bases are a match to TRBD1. The ends lost 1 base at V and 5 bases at J; junction bases unmatched: 10. The length of the CDR3 is 16 residues. Germline lookup yields CDR1 SGHAT and CDR2 FQNNGV. The CDR3 is CASSLGVRTGLDEQYF. The CDR3 DNA reads as TGTGCCAGCAGCTTAGGAGTCCGGACAGGGTTAGACGAGCAGTACTTC.

This clone appeared a few times. The chain is built from TRBV9 and TRBJ2-3, with D possibly being TRBD1 (5 bases). This CDR3 comprises 15 residues. Germline values: CDR1 SGDLS, CDR2 YYNGEE. V lost 0 bases, J lost 4 bases, and 12 bases lay in between. The CDR3: CASSVAGLRSDTQYF. For the CDR3, the DNA is TGTGCCAGCAGCGTAGCAGGGCTTCGGTCAGATACGCAGTATTTT.

This clone was seen only a few times. V usage is TRBV10-2 and J usage is TRBJ2-7; 9 bases match TRBD1. The V segment lost 10 bases and the J segment 5 bases; nucleotides outside the gene matches: 3. The CDR3 consists of 11 residues. Looked up from germline, CDR1 is WSHSY and CDR2 is SAAADI. The CDR3 nucleotides read TGCGCCACTGGACAGGGGAACGAGCAGTACTTC. It is translated as CATGQGNEQYF.

The CDR3 DNA reads as TGCGCCAGCATCAGGGGGACCGGGGGGAACACTGAAGCTTTCTTT. It yields the protein CASIRGTGGNTEAFF. The gene calls are TRBV5-1 and TRBJ1-1; TRBD1 matches 7 bases. The V segment lost 6 bases and the J segment 1 base; nucleotides outside the gene matches: 9. CDR3 length: 15 amino acids. Germline loops: CDR1 SGHRS, CDR2 YFSETQ.

This clone has more than one count but fewer than ten. The CDR3 DNA follows: TGCGCCAGCAGCAAACAACAGGGGGTGTACAATGAGCAGTTCTTC. Translation gives CASSKQQGVYNEQFF. The chain joins TRBV5-1 to TRBJ2-1; 8 bases agree with TRBD1. The CDR3 loop spans 15 amino acids. Germline V gene data show CDR1 as SGHRS and CDR2 as YFSETQ. V lost 4 bases and J lost 4; bases outside the gene matches: 7. Full variable domain (missing parts from reference TRBV5-1 and TRBJ2-1): KAGVTQTPRYLIKTRGQQVTLSCSPISGHRSVSWYQQTPGQGLQFLFEYFSETQRNKGNFPGRFSGRQFSNSRSEMNVSTLELGDSALYLCASSKQQGVYNEQFFGPGTRLTVL.

Only one count was recorded for this clone. The chain has TRBV27 and TRBJ2-1; D may be TRBD2 (5 bases). Looked up from germline, CDR1 is MNHEY and CDR2 is SMNVEV (reference sequence). Trimming took off 6 bases at V and 0 bases at J, with 9 bases between the two ends. The CDR3 extends over 14 amino acids. The CDR3 region has the DNA TGTGCCAGCAGACCCGGGAACTCCTACAATGAGCAGTTCTTC. The encoded protein is CASRPGNSYNEQFF.

The chain recombines TRBV7-8 with TRBJ2-5, with TRBD2 identical over 14 bases. CDR1 SGHVS and CDR2 FQNEAQ come from the germline V gene. This CDR3 region has 16 residues. J lost 4 bases, V lost 5 bases, and 6 bases had no gene match. CDR3 in amino acids: CASSRRLAGGGETQYF. The CDR3 DNA is TGTGCCAGCAGCCGACGACTAGCGGGAGGGGGAGAGACCCAGTACTTC.

This chain uses TRBV2 with TRBJ2-5; maybe TRBD2 (5 bases). This CDR3 is built from 14 residues. V lost 3 bases, J lost 1 base, and 9 bases lay in between. Germline lookup yields CDR1 SNHLY and CDR2 FYNNEI. CDR3 sequence: CASSDGNGQETQYF. The DNA of the CDR3 is TGTGCCAGCAGTGACGGGAACGGCCAAGAGACCCAGTACTTC.

The V and J genes are TRBV29-1 and TRBJ1-2; unclear D gene. Per the germline V gene, CDR1 is SQVTM and CDR2 is ANQGSEA. This CDR3 comprises 13 residues. Deletions cut 6 bases from V and 0 bases from J, with 11 bases between. Here the CDR3 reads CSVQPLANYGYTF. DNA of the CDR3: TGCAGCGTGCAACCGTTAGCTAACTATGGCTACACCTTC.

This chain connects TRBV29-1 to TRBJ1-2; no clear D. Trimming pared 1 base from V and 8 bases from J, leaving 8 bases between. Germline values: CDR1 SQVTM, CDR2 ANQGSEA. The length of the CDR3 is 11 residues. The CDR3 here is CSVEGRMGYTF. In DNA form, the CDR3 reads TGCAGCGTTGAAGGGAGGATGGGCTACACCTTC.

The rearrangement uses TRBV19 and TRBJ2-1, with TRBD2 identical over 7 bases. From germline, CDR1 is LNHDA and CDR2 SQIVND (reference sequence). This CDR3 contains 15 residues. The V and J ends lost 7 bases and 7 bases, in that order; junction bases with no gene match: 13. The CDR3 nucleotides are TGTGCCAGTAACCGAGGAGCGGGATTAAGTAATGAGCAGTTCTTC. Protein: CASNRGAGLSNEQFF.

V usage is TRBV5-4 and J usage is TRBJ2-7; possibly TRBD2 for D (6 bases). The length of the CDR3 is 14 residues. V was pared by 4 bases and J by 0 bases, with 11 bases between. Germline CDR1 SGHNT, CDR2 YYREEE (reference sequence). The chain's CDR3 is CASSPGGSSYEQYF. As DNA, the CDR3 is TGTGCCAGCAGCCCTGGGGGGAGCTCCTACGAGCAGTACTTC.

The genes are TRBV7-2 and TRBJ2-5, with 10 bases that match TRBD1. The tail of the sequence fits TRBJ2-7 better, so the J call may be wrong. This CDR3 has 13 amino acids. Germline assignment: CDR1 SGHTA and CDR2 FQGNSA. The CDR3 nucleotides are TGTGCCAGCAGCTTAGGGACAGGGGGCGAGCAGTACTTC. Its protein product is CASSLGTGGEQYF.

The chain has TRBV30 and TRBJ1-3; D is uncertain. Germline lookup yields CDR1 GTSNPN and CDR2 SVGIG (reference sequence). The CDR3 extends over 14 amino acids. V lost 3 bases and J lost 1, with 10 bases in between. This chain's CDR3 is CAWRESGSGNTIYF. In DNA form, the CDR3 reads TGTGCCTGGAGGGAATCGGGGTCTGGAAACACCATATATTTT.

V and J are TRBV18 and TRBJ1-5; possible D gene TRBD1, 5 bases. CDR1 KGHSH and CDR2 LQKENI come from the germline V gene. The CDR3 covers 14 residues. Deletions cut 2 bases from V and 1 base from J, with 6 bases between. The CDR3 nucleotides are TGTGCCAGCTCACCAGCAGGGAGCAATCAGCCCCAGCATTTT. It yields the protein CASSPAGSNQPQHF.

The J gene is TRBJ1-4, the V gene TRBV30; D is possibly TRBD1 (5 bases). Germline V CDR1 and CDR2: GTSNPN, SVGIG (reference sequence). The V end lost 6 bases, the J end lost 2 bases, and 13 bases lay between the germline ends. The CDR3 has 14 amino acids. The CDR3 DNA reads as TGTGCCTGCACCCGGAGACAGACTAATGAAAAACTGTTTTTT. Translating gives CACTRRQTNEKLFF.